This T cell receptor beta chain derives from a study of blood T cells in healthy people across ages (dated by TCRdb to between 2014 and 2017). Turning to the overall study: In model experiments, template switching captured about one uniquely barcoded TCR beta cDNA molecule for every two T cells. To avoid experimental bias, donors of different ages were spread randomly across the sequencing lanes. Using the same blood draw, the study looked at two additional independent replicas of 1 million unique cDNA reads for two donors, one aged 18 to 30 and the other aged 80 or older. Using deep sequencing normalized with unique cDNA molecular identifiers, the study measured how TCR beta repertoire diversity changes with age. The donors were split into four age groups: young (average around 15 years), middle-aged (39), aged (around 67) and long-lived (approximately 80). The paper as a whole reports these results and caveats: Observed TCR beta diversity per million T cells fell roughly linearly with age, and a significant reduction was already apparent by age around 39. The percentage of naive T cells measured by flow cytometry correlated strongly with observed TCR beta diversity. Compared with the aged group, the long-lived group had more naive CD4+ T cells, fewer expanded clones and increased TCR diversity, a pattern suggesting age selection. The CMV infection status of donors was not known, potentially confounding age-related changes in expanded clonotypes. Total diversity estimates from one million sequenced T cells were considered lower bounds and underestimates. Because profiling used bulk unsorted PBMCs, naive and antigen-experienced compartments could not be compared conclusively.

This clonotype appeared a few times. What this receptor recognizes is not known. Per-nucleotide qualities are absent, and no much larger clonotype sits a single base away. Including the terminal cysteine and phenylalanine, the CDR3 comprises 15 residues. Only CDR3 DNA remains: 45 bases, in frame from the first base. V gives up 0 bases and J gives up 1 base, and the segment between their germline ends measures 11 bases. Reading the germline V gene gives CDR1 SGHRS and CDR2 YFSETQ. The roughly 39 donors, aged about 6 to 95 years, were systemically healthy Caucasian individuals from Russia. Each donor gave approximately 9.4 milliliters of peripheral blood, drawn into EDTA-treated Vacutainer tubes. Ficoll-Paque density-gradient centrifugation was used to isolate PBMCs, with at least 7 million obtained per sample. Total RNA was extracted from PBMCs with Trizol reagent, with at least 6 micrograms obtained per sample. For every donor, flow cytometry on a PBMC aliquot measured the percentage of naive CD45RAhigh/CD27high T cells.

The library was made by 5' RACE. Sequencing was carried out with an Illumina HiSeq 2500. The second PCR ran for about 6 to 12 cycles and used a J-beta primer mix along with a sample-barcoded 5' primer. A template-switch 5' adaptor carrying 12 random nucleotides introduced a unique molecular identifier onto each TCR beta cDNA molecule. At least 2.5 million CDR3-containing paired-end reads were obtained from each sample. First-strand cDNA synthesis was performed from all RNA using the Mint cDNA synthesis kit, with priming by a TRBC-specific oligonucleotide. Following uracil-DNA glycosylase treatment, a first 18-cycle PCR with universal primers M1SS and BC2_uni_R was performed on all cDNA. The paper's processing steps were these. Normalization of each sample was performed by random selection of 1 million high-quality reads, each carrying a distinct molecular identifier. Reads sharing molecular identifiers were discarded rather than binned into consensus sequences. MiTCR, set to a Q25 quality threshold and the strictest error-elimination algorithm, was used for CDR3 identification, clonotype clustering and error correction. Lower-bound total TCR beta diversity was estimated with a nonparametric unseen species model using Euler transformation. TCRdb reanalyzed the raw reads on its own, using fastp at Q25 for trimming and MiXCR for clone calling, and kept in-frame beta chains. Identical CDR3 protein sequences are pooled into one entry, listed with their most common genes and DNA. The authors' filters were not applied to this entry. The sample table contains roughly 800,000 distinct CDR3 sequences; only one count was recorded for roughly 50% of them. About 20% of the sample lies in the top ten.

Sequenced material: blood. The clonotype comes from a man aged 25-45 years in good health. The V and J genes are TRBV5-1 and TRBJ2-7; the D gene could be TRBD1 or TRBD2, each one agreeing over 5 bases. The CDR3 region reads CASSLGGTDSYEQYF. At the DNA level, the sequence is TGCGCCAGCAGCTTGGGAGGGACGGATTCCTACGAGCAGTACTTC.